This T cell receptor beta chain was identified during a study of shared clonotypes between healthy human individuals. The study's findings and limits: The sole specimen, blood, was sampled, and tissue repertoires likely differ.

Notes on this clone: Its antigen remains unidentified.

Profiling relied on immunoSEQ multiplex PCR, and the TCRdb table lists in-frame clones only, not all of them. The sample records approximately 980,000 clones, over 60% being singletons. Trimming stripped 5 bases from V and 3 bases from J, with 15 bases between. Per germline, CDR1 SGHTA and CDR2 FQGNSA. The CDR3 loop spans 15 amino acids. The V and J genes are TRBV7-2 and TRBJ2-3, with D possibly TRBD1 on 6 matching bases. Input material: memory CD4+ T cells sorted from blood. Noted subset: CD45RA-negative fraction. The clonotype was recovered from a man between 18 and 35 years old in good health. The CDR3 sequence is CASSAQQGRTDTQYF. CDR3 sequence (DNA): TGTGCCAGCAGCGCCCAACAGGGTAGGACAGATACGCAGTATTTT.